This T cell receptor beta chain was observed in a study of cytomegalovirus exposure and HLA in healthy donors. Whole-study findings and limits: The study recorded 164 TCR beta chains that were cytomegalovirus-associated. Many donors shared some public TCRs, even though most TCR sequences were rare.

With respect to this clone: Antigen specificity is unknown.

Method: immunoSEQ multiplex PCR; TCRdb's copy keeps in-frame clones and lacks some. In the table there are around 250,000 clones, nearly 90% of which are singletons. The clonotype was recovered from a woman younger than 35 in good health and CMV-seronegative. What was sequenced was PBMCs.

CDR3 region: CASSFEGYYGYTF. DNA of the CDR3: TGTGCCAGCAGCTTTGAGGGTTACTATGGCTACACCTTC. The chain has TRBV7-9 and TRBJ1-2; D is unclear. V dropped 3 bases and J dropped 3 bases, with 8 bases sitting between them. The CDR3 spans 13 residues. CDR1 is SEHNR and CDR2 is FQNEAQ in the germline V gene (reference sequence).